The 21 T cell receptor beta chains reported below all come from one sample, sequenced in a study of shared clonotypes between healthy human individuals. This table comes from immunoSEQ multiplex PCR, and its TCRdb copy is limited to in-frame clones, with some not included. The sample yields roughly 1,800,000 clones, roughly 94% seen once. Positively selected for CCR7, the CD45RO-negative cells used as naive CD8 cells excluded terminally differentiated effector memory CD45RA+ cells. Sequencing input: naive CD8+ T cells sorted from blood. These receptor sequences come from a man between 18 and 35 years old in good health.

The gene calls are TRBV5-4 and TRBJ2-2; 7 bases agree with TRBD1. The germline V gene encodes CDR1 SGHNT and CDR2 YYREEE (reference sequence). The CDR3 runs to 15 residues. J gave up 4 bases and V 1 base, and 4 bases lay outside the gene matches. The CDR3 DNA reads TGTGCCAGCAGCTTGAGAGGGGGCGGCACCGGGGAGCTGTTTTTT. It codes for CASSLRGGGTGELFF.

CDR3 DNA: TGTGCCAGCAGGCAAAACAGCGAGCAGTACTTC. Its translation is CASRQNSEQYF. The chain combines TRBV6-5 with TRBJ2-7; no definite D call. CDR3 length: 11 amino acids. CDR1 and CDR2 (germline): MNHEY, SVGAGI. V lost 6 bases, J lost 6 bases, and 9 bases lay in between.

This rearrangement joins TRBV27 to TRBJ2-1, with 12 bases aligning to TRBD2. J gave up 10 bases and V 5 bases, and 9 bases lay outside the gene matches. The CDR3 spans 15 residues. Germline CDR1 MNHEY, CDR2 SMNVEV (reference sequence). The CDR3 is CASSPSGGASLEQFF. CDR3 DNA sequence: TGTGCCAGCAGTCCTAGCGGGGGGGCCTCCCTAGAGCAGTTCTTC.

Only one count was recorded for this clone. The gene calls are TRBV13 and TRBJ2-3; TRBD1 aligns across 7 bases. The V gene's germline CDR1 is PRHDT and CDR2 FYEKMQ (reference sequence). The CDR3 contains 14 residues. Losses at the gene ends were 5 bases for V and 5 bases for J; bases not matched to a gene: 7. For the CDR3, the DNA is TGTGCCAGCAGCCGACAGGGCCTTGGAGATACGCAGTATTTT. Encoded protein: CASSRQGLGDTQYF. Filled out from reference TRBV13 and TRBJ2-3, the complete variable domain reads AAGVIQSPRHLIKEKRETATLKCYPIPRHDTVYWYQQGPGQDPQFLISFYEKMQSDKGSIPDRFSAQQFSDYHSELNMSSLELGDSALYFCASSRQGLGDTQYFGPGTRLTVL.

This chain uses TRBV19 with TRBJ2-2; weak D call: TRBD1 (5 bases). Per germline, CDR1 LNHDA and CDR2 SQIVND (reference sequence). The CDR3 is made up of 16 amino acids. V gave up 2 bases and J gave up 3 bases, with 13 bases separating them. The DNA of the CDR3 is TGTGCCAGTAGTATAACCTCAGGGCCGTACACCGGGGAGCTGTTTTTT. This codes for CASSITSGPYTGELFF.

The chain couples TRBV7-9 to TRBJ2-5; a possible D gene is TRBD2 (5 bases). From germline, CDR1 is SEHNR and CDR2 FQNEAQ (reference sequence). The CDR3 covers 14 residues. Trimming cost V 5 bases and J 4 bases, with 14 bases left between them. In DNA form, the CDR3 reads TGTGCCAGCAGCCCGACGGGGAATTTAGAGACCCAGTACTTC. As protein: CASSPTGNLETQYF.

The chain employs TRBV28 and TRBJ2-2, with D possibly matching TRBD1 (6 bases). This CDR3 spans 21 amino acids. The ends were cut back, 1 base at V and 8 bases at J, with 32 bases in the middle. Looked up from germline, CDR1 is MDHEN and CDR2 is SYDVKM. This CDR3 reads CASSLSSFGTFSAAVHGELFF. The CDR3 bases are TGTGCCAGCAGTTTATCTTCTTTCGGGACATTTTCGGCTGCTGTGCATGGGGAGCTGTTTTTT.

The V gene is TRBV27, the J gene TRBJ2-1, with a weak D call TRBD2 (6 bases). Trimming took 6 bases from V and 6 from J, leaving 24 bases between them. Germline assignment: CDR1 MNHEY and CDR2 SMNVEV (reference sequence). The CDR3 loop spans 17 amino acids. The CDR3 nucleotides are TGTGCCAGCAGGGCTAGCGTCTTGGGGGAGGCACTCAATGAGCAGTTCTTC. Its protein product is CASRASVLGEALNEQFF.

This rearrangement joins TRBV10-1 to TRBJ2-3; the match to TRBD2 covers 7 bases. V trimming: 3 bases; J trimming: 4 bases; junction bases outside the gene matches: 1. CDR1 is WNHNN and CDR2 is SYGVQD in the germline V gene (reference sequence). This CDR3 comprises 13 residues. Here the CDR3 reads CASSEGRADTQYF. DNA for the CDR3: TGCGCCAGCAGTGAAGGGAGGGCAGATACGCAGTATTTT.

The V call is TRBV7-9, the J call TRBJ2-2; 12 nucleotides agree with TRBD1. The CDR3 is 17 residues long. V was pared by 5 bases and J by 2 bases, with 6 bases of the junction left unmatched. Germline V gives CDR1 SEHNR, CDR2 FQNEAQ (reference sequence). In nucleotides, the CDR3 is TGTGCCAGCAGCCCCGGGACAGGGGGCCGTAACACCGGGGAGCTGTTTTTT. Amino acids: CASSPGTGGRNTGELFF.

The J gene is TRBJ2-5, the V gene TRBV27; no clear D. The ends were cut back, 6 bases at V and 4 bases at J, with 15 bases in the middle. This CDR3 is built from 14 residues. Per the germline V gene, CDR1 is MNHEY and CDR2 is SMNVEV (reference sequence). CDR3 in DNA: TGTGCCAGCAGACCTCCCACCCCCCGAGAGACCCAGTACTTC. It yields the protein CASRPPTPRETQYF.

The chain carries TRBV13 and TRBJ2-5; D is perhaps TRBD2 (5 bases). The CDR3 contains 13 residues. Looked up from germline, CDR1 is PRHDT and CDR2 is FYEKMQ (reference sequence). V was clipped by 4 bases and J by 1 base, with 7 bases between them. CDR3: CASSWTGQETQYF. CDR3 coding DNA: TGTGCCAGCAGCTGGACTGGCCAAGAGACCCAGTACTTC. The full variable domain, in which reference TRBV13 and TRBJ2-5 provide the parts outside the CDR3, is AAGVIQSPRHLIKEKRETATLKCYPIPRHDTVYWYQQGPGQDPQFLISFYEKMQSDKGSIPDRFSAQQFSDYHSELNMSSLELGDSALYFCASSWTGQETQYFGPGTRLLVL.

This chain joins TRBV7-9 and TRBJ2-7, with 11 positions matching TRBD2. With V trimmed by 5 bases and J by 0 bases, 6 bases remained unmatched. Germline CDR1 and CDR2: SEHNR and FQNEAQ (reference sequence). This CDR3 has 16 amino acids. DNA for the CDR3: TGTGCCAGCAGCCCGACTAGCGGGGCTTCCTCCTACGAGCAGTACTTC. It specifies CASSPTSGASSYEQYF.

The CDR3 DNA is TGTGCCAGCAGTTACTCGCAGGGACTAGCGAATGAGCAGTTCTTC. It encodes CASSYSQGLANEQFF. V and J are TRBV6-5 and TRBJ2-1; 10 nucleotides line up with TRBD2. The CDR3 contains 15 residues. CDR1 MNHEY and CDR2 SVGAGI come from the germline V gene. V shed 0 bases, J shed 7 bases, and the junction held 3 bases outside the gene matches.

The chain carries TRBV7-9 and TRBJ2-3; D gene ambiguous. Trimming pared 2 bases from V and 0 bases from J, leaving 9 bases between. Germline V gene data show CDR1 as SEHNR and CDR2 as FQNEAQ (reference sequence). The CDR3 extends over 15 amino acids. The DNA of the CDR3 is TGTGCCAGCAGCTTACAGGCCACTAGCACAGATACGCAGTATTTT. This encodes CASSLQATSTDTQYF.

V gene TRBV28 combines with J gene TRBJ2-1; D is ambiguous. CDR1 is MDHEN and CDR2 is SYDVKM in the germline V gene. The CDR3 is made up of 13 amino acids. The germline V and J ends were trimmed by 2 bases and 5 bases, with 7 bases remaining between them. CDR3 in DNA: TGTGCCAGCAGTTTAGCCCTAAACAATGAGCAGTTCTTC. It is translated as CASSLALNNEQFF. Variable domain in full (rest from reference TRBV28 and TRBJ2-1): DVKVTQSSRYLVKRTGEKVFLECVQDMDHENMFWYRQDPGLGLRLIYFSYDVKMKEKGDIPEGYSVSREKKERFSLILESASTNQTSMYLCASSLALNNEQFFGPGTRLTVL.

The CDR3 protein is CASSHAGDTEAFF. The CDR3 DNA sequence: TGCGCCAGCAGCCATGCAGGCGACACTGAAGCTTTCTTT. The chain has TRBV5-1 and TRBJ1-1, with no clear D. Germline lookup yields CDR1 SGHRS and CDR2 YFSETQ. This CDR3 has 13 residues. V was cut by 4 bases and J by 3 bases, with 10 bases left in between.

In the case of this clone: At the DNA level, this CDR3 is encoded by other sequences in the same sample as well. V is TRBV6-5 and J is TRBJ2-2; no clear D gene. The CDR3 sequence is 11 residues long. V gave up 6 bases and J gave up 4 bases, with 3 bases separating them. Germline assignment: CDR1 MNHEY and CDR2 SVGAGI. The CDR3 loop is CASSTTGELFF. The CDR3 region has the DNA TGTGCCAGCAGCACCACCGGGGAGCTGTTTTTT.

J is TRBJ1-2 and V is TRBV16; D not certain. From germline, CDR1 is KGHSY and CDR2 FQNENV. The germline V and J ends were trimmed by 0 bases and 1 base, with 9 bases remaining between them. This CDR3 contains 15 residues. The CDR3 DNA reads TGTGCCAGCAGCCAATCTTCTACCCTTAACTATGGCTACACCTTC. It codes for CASSQSSTLNYGYTF.

The genes are TRBV4-1 and TRBJ2-7; TRBD2 matches at 8 bases. The CDR3 is made up of 15 amino acids. From germline, CDR1 is MGHRA and CDR2 YSYEKL. The V and J ends lost 4 bases and 4 bases, in that order; junction bases with no gene match: 9. The CDR3, as DNA: TGCGCCAGCAGCCCCGAGACGGGGGGGGATTACGAGCAGTACTTC. Protein product: CASSPETGGDYEQYF.

CDR3 nucleotides: TGTGCCAGCAGTCATACTAGCGGGGGCCACAATGAGCAGTTCTTC. It translates to CASSHTSGGHNEQFF. The V call is TRBV27, the J call TRBJ2-1, with TRBD2 matching over 11 bases. The V gene's germline CDR1 is MNHEY and CDR2 SMNVEV (reference sequence). V was clipped by 5 bases and J by 5 bases; unmatched bases: 5. The CDR3 is made up of 15 amino acids.